This T cell receptor (beta chain) comes out of a study of PD-1 blockade in classical Hodgkin lymphoma. Clones were read by immunoSEQ multiplex PCR, and TCRdb kept only the in-frame ones, dropping some. Here the sample spans 10,000 to 15,000 clones, roughly 76% being singletons. Following autologous stem cell transplantation, relapse occurred in every patient, and exposure to brentuximab vedotin varied. On this clone itself: Its antigen is unidentified.

Findings and limits, study-wide: Newly diagnosed patients and complete responders had comparable diversity at baseline.

The source was peripheral blood mononuclear cells (PBMCs), collected at baseline. The TCR sequence derives from a human donor with classical Hodgkin lymphoma.

The CDR3 loop reads CAIHPGQGHNEQFF. The CDR3 DNA reads as TGTGCGATTCATCCGGGACAGGGGCACAATGAGCAGTTCTTC. V usage is TRBV30 and J usage is TRBJ2-1; 10 nucleotides align to TRBD1. The germline CDR1 and CDR2 sequences are GTSNPN and SVGIG (reference sequence). The CDR3 is 14 amino acids.